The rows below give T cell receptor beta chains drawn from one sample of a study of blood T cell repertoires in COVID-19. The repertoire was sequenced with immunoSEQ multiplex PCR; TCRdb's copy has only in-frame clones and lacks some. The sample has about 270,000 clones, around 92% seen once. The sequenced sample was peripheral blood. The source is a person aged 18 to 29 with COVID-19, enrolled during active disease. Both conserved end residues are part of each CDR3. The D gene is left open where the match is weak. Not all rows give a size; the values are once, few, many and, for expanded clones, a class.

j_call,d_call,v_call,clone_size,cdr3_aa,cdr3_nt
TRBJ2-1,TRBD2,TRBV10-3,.,CAIRGASGRAGHREDEQFF,TGTGCCATCAGGGGGGCGAGCGGGAGGGCCGGCCATAGGGAAGATGAGCAGTTCTTC
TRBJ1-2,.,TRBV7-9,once,CASSSPGGANYGYTF,TGTGCCAGCAGCTCCCCGGGGGGGGCAAACTATGGCTACACCTTC
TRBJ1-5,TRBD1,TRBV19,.,CASSIEGALNQPQHF,TGTGCCAGTAGTATCGAGGGGGCCCTTAATCAGCCCCAGCATTTT
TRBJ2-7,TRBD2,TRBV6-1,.,CASSESWGRLAGESYEQYF,TGTGCCAGCAGTGAAAGTTGGGGGCGACTAGCGGGAGAGTCCTACGAGCAGTACTTC
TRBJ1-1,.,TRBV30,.,CAWSVDQGTKAFF,TGTGCCTGGAGTGTAGATCAGGGCACTAAAGCTTTCTTT
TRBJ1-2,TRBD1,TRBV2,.,CASSATGTGIGYTF,TGTGCCAGCAGTGCTACGGGGACAGGTATCGGCTACACCTTC
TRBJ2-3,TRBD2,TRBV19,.,CASSRLAGATGTDTQYF,TGTGCCAGTAGTAGACTAGCGGGGGCCACCGGCACAGATACGCAGTATTTT
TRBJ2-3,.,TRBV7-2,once,CASERVVSTDTQYF,TGTGCCAGCGAGCGGGTAGTTAGCACAGATACGCAGTATTTT
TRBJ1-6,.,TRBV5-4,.,CASSWGVTGYSPLHF,TGTGCCAGCAGCTGGGGAGTAACAGGGTATTCACCCCTCCACTTT
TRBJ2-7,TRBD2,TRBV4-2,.,CASSQTSGIYEQYF,TGTGCCAGCAGCCAAACCAGCGGGATCTACGAGCAGTACTTC
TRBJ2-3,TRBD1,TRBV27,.,CASSSPRTGSQADTQYF,TGTGCCAGCAGTTCCCCCCGGACAGGGAGTCAGGCAGATACGCAGTATTTT
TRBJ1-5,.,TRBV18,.,CASSPDGSGPQHF,TGTGCCAGCTCACCGGACGGGAGCGGACCCCAGCATTTT
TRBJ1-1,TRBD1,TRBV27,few,CASSRDRADTEAFF,TGTGCCAGCAGCCGGGACAGGGCAGACACTGAAGCTTTCTTT
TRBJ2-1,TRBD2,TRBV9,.,CASSVGTSVSNEQFF,TGTGCCAGCAGCGTGGGGACTAGCGTCAGCAATGAGCAGTTCTTC
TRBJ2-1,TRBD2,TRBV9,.,CASSVEGSGSDEQFF,TGTGCCAGCAGCGTAGAGGGTAGCGGGAGTGATGAGCAGTTCTTC
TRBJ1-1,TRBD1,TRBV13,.,CASSLGVRGGAGYQAFF,TGTGCCAGCAGCTTAGGCGTTCGAGGGGGCGCGGGTTATCAAGCTTTCTTT
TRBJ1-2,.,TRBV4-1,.,CASSQPEAVTYGYTF,TGCGCCAGCAGCCAACCTGAGGCTGTTACCTATGGCTACACCTTC
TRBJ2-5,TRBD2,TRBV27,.,CASSPMTSGTTQYF,TGTGCCAGCAGTCCGATGACTAGCGGGACGACCCAGTACTTC
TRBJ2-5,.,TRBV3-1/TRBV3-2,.,CASSQGASRIFETQYF,TGTGCCAGCAGCCAGGGAGCCTCACGAATTTTCGAGACCCAGTACTTC
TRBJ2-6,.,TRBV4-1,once,CASSQVKASGANVLTF,TGCGCCAGCAGCCAAGTCAAAGCTTCTGGGGCCAACGTCCTGACTTTC
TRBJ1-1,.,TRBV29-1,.,CSVVEGSTEAFF,TGCAGCGTTGTCGAAGGGAGCACTGAAGCTTTCTTT
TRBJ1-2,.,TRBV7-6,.,CASSPSFGGTYGYTF,TGTGCCAGCAGTCCTTCGTTCGGGGGTACATATGGCTACACCTTC
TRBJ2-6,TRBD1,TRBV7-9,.,CASRDKGQGSGANVLTF,TGTGCCAGCAGAGATAAAGGACAGGGGTCTGGGGCCAACGTCCTGACTTTC
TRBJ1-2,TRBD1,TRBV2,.,CASRTGAGYGYTF,TGTGCCAGTCGGACAGGGGCGGGGTATGGCTACACCTTC